This entry lists 12 T cell receptor beta chains sequenced from one sample in a study of blood T cell repertoires in COVID-19 (dated by TCRdb to the early 2020s). The library was produced with the immunoSEQ multiplex PCR assay. TCRdb took over this immuneACCESS table, retaining in-frame rearrangements with V and J assigned. Such tables are incomplete; in checked studies, under half of the missing clones stem from an unresolved V gene, and the remainder is unexplained. This sample lists 15,000 to 20,000 clones; 86% were detected once. Of the sample, 17% falls within the top ten clones. The specimen sequenced was peripheral blood. The receptors here all came from a man aged 70-80 years with acute or convalescent COVID-19.

The rearrangement uses TRBV9 and TRBJ2-1; 12 positions agree with TRBD2. V shed 0 bases and J 2 bases; nucleotides not matched to a gene: 0. The CDR3 runs 16 residues. Germline lookup yields CDR1 SGDLS and CDR2 YYNGEE. The CDR3: CASSVGLAGAYNEQFF. The CDR3 DNA reads TGTGCCAGCAGCGTAGGACTAGCGGGGGCCTACAATGAGCAGTTCTTC.

This chain links TRBV5-1 with TRBJ2-7, with D tentatively TRBD2 (5 bases). Germline values: CDR1 SGHRS, CDR2 YFSETQ. V lost 4 bases and J 0 bases, leaving 17 bases between the germline ends. The CDR3 has 16 residues. CDR3 coding DNA: TGCGCCAGCAGCCTTCAAACCGACGGAGGCTCCTACGAGCAGTACTTC. This sequence encodes CASSLQTDGGSYEQYF.

The genes are TRBV27 and TRBJ2-7, with TRBD2 identical over 7 bases. Germline V gene lookup returns CDR1 MNHEY and CDR2 SMNVEV (reference sequence). The V segment lost 5 bases and the J segment 4 bases; nucleotides outside the gene matches: 11. The CDR3 contains 15 residues. In DNA form, the CDR3 reads TGTGCCAGCAGTGCCTGGGGGGAGGGAGGATACGAGCAGTACTTC. It specifies CASSAWGEGGYEQYF.

The chain couples TRBV3-1 (or the pseudogene TRBV3-2) to TRBJ2-7; TRBD2 matches at 14 bases. The V segment lost 4 bases and the J segment 9 bases; nucleotides outside the gene matches: 8. This CDR3 has 15 residues. In germline, CDR1 is LGHDT, CDR2 YNNKEL (reference sequence). CDR3 nucleotide sequence: TGTGCCAGCAGCCCACCGGGACTAGCGGGAGTTTGGCAGTACTTC. Amino acids: CASSPPGLAGVWQYF.

In its sample, this clone was seen once. The J gene is TRBJ1-5, the V gene TRBV6-6; D unresolved. V lost 5 bases, J lost 3 bases, and 23 bases lay in between. The CDR3 contains 18 residues. CDR1 MNHNY and CDR2 SVGAGI come from the germline V gene (reference sequence). CDR3 DNA: TGTGCCAGCAGTCTAAACGACGGGAGGGCCAGTATCAATCAGCCCCAGCATTTT. It translates to CASSLNDGRASINQPQHF.

The chain recombines TRBV11-1 with TRBJ2-2; D is perhaps TRBD1 (6 bases). Deletions cut 1 base from V and 1 base from J, with 10 bases between. Germline-derived CDR1 and CDR2 are SGHAT and FQDESV (reference sequence). The CDR3 has 16 residues. CDR3 amino acids: CASSLGKQGNTGELFF. The DNA for the CDR3 is TGTGCCAGCAGCTTAGGGAAACAGGGGAACACCGGGGAGCTGTTTTTT.

V gene TRBV7-7 combines with J gene TRBJ2-1; the D gene is possibly TRBD2 (6 bases). This CDR3 is 13 amino acids long. Trimming shortened V by 5 bases and J by 9 bases, and 14 bases separated the two germline ends. In germline, CDR1 is SSHAT, CDR2 FNYEAQ (reference sequence). The CDR3 region has the DNA TGTGCCAGCAGCCCCGTGCGGGGCCTTGAGCAGTTCTTC. Encoded protein: CASSPVRGLEQFF.

The chain joins TRBV7-2 to TRBJ2-7, with 12 bases aligning to TRBD2. The V and J ends lost 3 bases and 6 bases, in that order; junction bases with no gene match: 6. The germline CDR1 and CDR2 sequences are SGHTA and FQGNSA. The length of the CDR3 is 15 residues. For the CDR3, the DNA is TGTGCCAGCAGCTTCCAGACTAGCGGGAGCGGCGAGCAGTACTTC. Encoded protein: CASSFQTSGSGEQYF.

The chain carries TRBV9 and TRBJ2-3, with D maybe TRBD2 (7 bases). This CDR3 comprises 16 residues. The V end was cut by 4 bases, the J end by 4 bases, with 19 bases between. CDR1 and CDR2 (germline): SGDLS, YYNGEE. CDR3 sequence reads: CASSPLGGAGADTQYF. The CDR3 DNA follows: TGTGCCAGCAGCCCTCTGGGGGGGGCCGGGGCAGATACGCAGTATTTT.

This clone was counted a few times. V and J are TRBV7-9 and TRBJ2-7, with 9 bases fitting TRBD2. Germline CDR1 is SEHNR and CDR2 is FQNEAQ (reference sequence). The CDR3 contains 14 residues. The V segment lost 5 bases and the J segment 6 bases; nucleotides outside the gene matches: 8. The CDR3 reads CASSTSGGPGEQYF. The CDR3 coding sequence is TGTGCCAGCAGCACAAGCGGGGGGCCGGGCGAGCAGTACTTC.

This chain links TRBV28 with TRBJ1-5; no clear D gene. The CDR3 has 13 residues. The germline V gene has CDR1 MDHEN and CDR2 SYDVKM. Deletions cut 4 bases from V and 5 bases from J, with 9 bases between. Here the CDR3 reads CASSSLTYQPQHF. The CDR3 DNA is TGTGCCAGCAGTTCGCTGACTTATCAGCCCCAGCATTTT.

V gene TRBV19 combines with J gene TRBJ2-7, with 8 bases matching TRBD1. The CDR3 covers 12 residues. Losses at the gene ends were 8 bases for V and 3 bases for J; bases not matched to a gene: 3. The germline V gene has CDR1 LNHDA and CDR2 SQIVND (reference sequence). The CDR3 protein is CASATGGYEQYF. The CDR3, as DNA: TGTGCCAGTGCTACAGGGGGCTACGAGCAGTACTTC.